The table lists the clone carrying this T cell receptor (beta chain) with a few counts. Its specificity is unknown. This same CDR3 is encoded by further DNA sequences in the sample. The healthy adult donors were HIV-negative and reported no recent acute infections or vaccinations. This sample stems from a study of shared clonotypes between healthy human individuals. V was shortened by 1 base and J by 2 bases, with 0 bases between the two germline ends. CDR3 size: 11 residues. Germline lookup yields CDR1 DFQATT and CDR2 SNEGSKA (reference sequence). Study outcomes and limitations: Rarefaction gave evidence that sorted-subset sequencing remained incomplete despite large depth. Non-shared clonotypes had lower generation probabilities than those shared by all four donors.

Using immunoSEQ multiplex PCR, the repertoire was profiled, and TCRdb retains in-frame clones only, with some absent. The table lists roughly 2,300,000 clones, 85% to 95% of them singletons. This sequence was found in a man aged 18 to 29 in good health. Some clones in this sample may be carry-over from other donors' samples. The sequenced sample was naive CD4+ T cells from PBMCs. Indicated subset: CD45RA+ positively selected. J is TRBJ2-1 and V is TRBV20-1; the D is unclear. As DNA, the CDR3 is TGCAGTGCTAGAGCCTACAATGAGCAGTTCTTC. Its protein product is CSARAYNEQFF.